This TCR beta chain was captured by sequencing in a study of regulatory T cells in long-lasting Graves disease. Study findings and constraints: Limited samples may have lowered accuracy.

Time point meaning: newly diagnosed GD, antithyroid drugs for less than 3 months. Researchers made the TCR library from RNA that was extracted from PBMCs. For this clonotype: What it binds is unknown.

Both iRepertoire HTBI primers and Arm-PCR of CDR3 regions were used to build the TCR beta libraries. TCRdb reanalysed the multiplex PCR reads using MiXCR and keeps one entry per CDR3 protein. The sample has under 400,000 distinct CDR3 sequences, around 17% seen once. V lost 0 bases to trimming and J lost 0 bases, with 17 bases between them. Germline V gene sequence: CDR1 SGHTA, CDR2 FQGTGA. The CDR3 runs 19 residues. The data were also submitted as part of a second study, on T cells in Graves' hyperthyroidism and ophthalmopathy. That work states: An initial round of RT-PCR targeting the TCR CDR3 relied on the HTBI primer set. Most expanded thyroid clonotypes above 0.001 recurred in blood.

The input for sequencing was peripheral blood mononuclear cells (PBMCs), taken at new diagnosis, from a patient treated with antithyroid drugs. The receptor was isolated from a man between 35 and 55 years old with Graves disease. The rearrangement uses TRBV7-3 and TRBJ1-4; a weak D match, TRBD1 (6 bases). DNA of the CDR3: TGTGCCAGCAGCTTAACTCTACAGGGTTTAATTGCAACTAATGAAAAACTGTTTTTT. It codes for CASSLTLQGLIATNEKLFF. Full variable domain (outside the CDR3, taken from reference TRBV7-3 and TRBJ1-4): GAGVSQTPSNKVTEKGKYVELRCDPISGHTALYWYRQSLGQGPEFLIYFQGTGAADDSGLPNDRFFAVRPEGSVSTLKIQRTERGDSAVYLCASSLTLQGLIATNEKLFFGSGTQLSVL.